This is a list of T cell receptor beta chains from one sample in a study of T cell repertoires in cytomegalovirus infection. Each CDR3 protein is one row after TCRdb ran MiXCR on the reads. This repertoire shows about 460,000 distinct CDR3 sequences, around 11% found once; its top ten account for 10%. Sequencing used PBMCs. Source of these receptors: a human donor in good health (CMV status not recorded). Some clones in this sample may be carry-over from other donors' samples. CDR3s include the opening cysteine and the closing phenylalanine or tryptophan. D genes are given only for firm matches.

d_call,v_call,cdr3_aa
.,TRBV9,CASSPKTGTGPTEQYF
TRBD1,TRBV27,CASSYRDRVGETQYF
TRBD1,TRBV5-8,CASSLDDRGYGQPQHF
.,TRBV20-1,CSATGGRGYTF
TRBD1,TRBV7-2,CASSLGQGGNEQFF
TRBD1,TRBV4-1,CASSQLPGTGRNEQYF
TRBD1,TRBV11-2,CASRTGQVSGELFF
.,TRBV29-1,CSAEGGGKETQYF
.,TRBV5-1,CASSLEGRNTGELFF
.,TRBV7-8,CASSPAGFPQHF
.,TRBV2,CASMPQEGETQYF
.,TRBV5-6,CASSLQGPPNEQFF
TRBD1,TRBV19,CASRETGQGAYEQYF
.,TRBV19,CASSHRDMNTEAFF
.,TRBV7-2,CASSQQTSLNQPQHF
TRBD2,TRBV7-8,CASSPWTSGTTYNEQFF
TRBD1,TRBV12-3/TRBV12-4,CASSFRGQGYNEQFF
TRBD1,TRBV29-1,CSVEIPGQSYEQYF
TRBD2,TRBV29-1,CSITRGLAGGETQHF
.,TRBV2,CASSEEQVALNLYGYTF
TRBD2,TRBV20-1,CSAMWSSGGRVDTQYF
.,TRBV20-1,CSARAGTGRAGNTIYF
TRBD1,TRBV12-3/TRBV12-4,CASSIGTVGVVGELFF
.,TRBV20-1,CSARAPSGQANNYGYTF
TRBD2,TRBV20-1,CSAPDSGGRNTGELFF
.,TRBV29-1,CSVADPYQETQYF
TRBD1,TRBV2,CASSPPGQAGNTIYF
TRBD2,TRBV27,CASSPGTSGYEQYF
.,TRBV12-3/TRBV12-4,CASSLVPKRPQHF
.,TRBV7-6,CASSLALETQYF
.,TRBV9,CASSVGPGPGTDTQYF
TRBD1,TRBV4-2,CASSQTGTGGYRELFF
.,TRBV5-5,CASNIPDGPTDTQYF
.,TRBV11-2,CASSLAETGELFF
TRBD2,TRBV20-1,CSASFSGRGYEQYF
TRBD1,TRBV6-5,CASSYGTGDNGYTF
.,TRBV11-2,CASSHKALNTEAFF
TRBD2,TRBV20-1,CSAARTSGGAPVSDTQYF
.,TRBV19,CASSSPDTEAFF
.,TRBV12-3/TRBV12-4,CASSFPGASETQYF
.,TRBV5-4,CASRIEDGELFF
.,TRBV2,CASRGENEQFF
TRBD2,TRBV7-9,CASSFREGEQFF
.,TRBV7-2,CASSLAARGVEQYF
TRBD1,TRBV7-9,CASSLSGQINQPQHF
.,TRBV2,CASSEQGVTGELFF
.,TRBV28,CASSPDMNSYEQYF
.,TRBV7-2,CASRLMGGRELFF
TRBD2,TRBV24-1,CATSASGRAGVDEQFF
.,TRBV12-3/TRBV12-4,CASSFDRPTYNEQFF
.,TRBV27,CASASLGTGITEAFF
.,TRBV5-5,CASSLGEGLGGYTF
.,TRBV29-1,CSWSGASDTQYF
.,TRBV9,CASSVVGGETQYF
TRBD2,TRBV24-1,CATSDNRTSESSYNEQFF